This is a list of T cell receptor beta chains from one sample in a study of beta chain features in type 1 diabetes. Method: immunoSEQ multiplex PCR; TCRdb's copy keeps in-frame clones and lacks some. The sample has 150,000 or so clones; roughly 60% are singletons. The sample comprised naive CD4+ T cells from blood. The receptors were sampled from a young man with type 1 diabetes. The CDR3 runs from the conserved cysteine through the conserved F or W.

v_call	j_call	cdr3_aa
TRBV9	TRBJ2-7	CASSWDATYEQYF
TRBV15	TRBJ2-1	CATSRDPGATPYNEQFF
TRBV9	TRBJ1-6	CASSLQGARTPLHF
TRBV25-1	TRBJ2-1	CASRADRGSYNEQFF
TRBV30	TRBJ1-4	CAWRARAGRTEKLFF
TRBV7-2	TRBJ1-5	CASSRSGTDLLQPQHF
TRBV7-2	TRBJ2-3	CASSLGQTSTDTQYF
TRBV5-1	TRBJ1-4	CASSLDRNEKLFF
TRBV9	TRBJ2-1	CASSERIGESSYNEQFF
TRBV7-9	TRBJ2-7	CASSPFGASYEQYF
TRBV10-2	TRBJ1-4	CASKTGGGEKLFF
TRBV29-1	TRBJ2-5	CSVDHGEETQYF
TRBV7-2	TRBJ2-3	CASSFDPTDTQYF
TRBV25-1	TRBJ2-7	CASSEYPETGIHEQYF
TRBV20-1	TRBJ2-1	CSTVSYNEQFF
TRBV29-1	TRBJ1-1	CSADTVNTEAFF
TRBV29-1	TRBJ1-1	CSVAWEGTEAFF
TRBV7-9	TRBJ2-3	CASSTTIDTQYF
TRBV7-2	TRBJ2-7	CASSPDGYGQYF
TRBV9	TRBJ2-3	CASSVGQPKDTQYF
TRBV30	TRBJ1-1	CAWASHDTEAFF
TRBV5-6	TRBJ2-2	CASSLSYTGELFF
TRBV30	TRBJ2-5	CAWSVWRTSGVQETQYF
TRBV7-2	TRBJ2-3	CASSLGLSTDTQYF
TRBV9	TRBJ2-5	CASSVEGRETQYF
TRBV28	TRBJ2-1	CASNPIETGGPDDEQFF
TRBV7-2	TRBJ2-5	CASSRVQGQETQYF
TRBV5-4	TRBJ2-7	CASSLLRGLLEEQYF
TRBV18	TRBJ2-6	CASSPTWDGANVLTF
TRBV28	TRBJ2-1	CASRDSGTVRFPFF